The source of this T cell receptor (beta chain) is a study of blood T cell repertoires in COVID-19. About the research overall: Specimens from acute and convalescent COVID-19 originated in the United States, Italy and Spain. T cells, B-cell-depleted T cells, or PBMCs provided the cDNA or gDNA that served as material.

Enrolment of Seattle patients took place during active infection, and they were followed longitudinally. The ends lost 3 bases at V and 10 bases at J; junction bases unmatched: 8. Looked up from germline, CDR1 is SGHRS and CDR2 is YFSETQ. The CDR3 has 14 residues. In the original processing: The authors estimated nucleated cell counts from reference gene primer amplification. Repertoires were generated with immunoSEQ multiplex PCR, while TCRdb's copy carries only in-frame clones and drops some. V, J and clone size are taken as reported in that table, and D and trimming were inferred from the DNA itself. The profile shows around 200,000 clones, 84% of them singletons.

The rearrangement uses TRBV5-1 and TRBJ1-4; TRBD1 matches at 8 bases. Sample: peripheral blood. The receptor's source is a woman in her 70s with COVID-19, enrolled during active disease. The CDR3 loop reads CASSYQGAPAKLFF. The CDR3 nucleotides read TGCGCCAGCAGCTATCAGGGGGCGCCAGCAAAACTGTTTTTT.